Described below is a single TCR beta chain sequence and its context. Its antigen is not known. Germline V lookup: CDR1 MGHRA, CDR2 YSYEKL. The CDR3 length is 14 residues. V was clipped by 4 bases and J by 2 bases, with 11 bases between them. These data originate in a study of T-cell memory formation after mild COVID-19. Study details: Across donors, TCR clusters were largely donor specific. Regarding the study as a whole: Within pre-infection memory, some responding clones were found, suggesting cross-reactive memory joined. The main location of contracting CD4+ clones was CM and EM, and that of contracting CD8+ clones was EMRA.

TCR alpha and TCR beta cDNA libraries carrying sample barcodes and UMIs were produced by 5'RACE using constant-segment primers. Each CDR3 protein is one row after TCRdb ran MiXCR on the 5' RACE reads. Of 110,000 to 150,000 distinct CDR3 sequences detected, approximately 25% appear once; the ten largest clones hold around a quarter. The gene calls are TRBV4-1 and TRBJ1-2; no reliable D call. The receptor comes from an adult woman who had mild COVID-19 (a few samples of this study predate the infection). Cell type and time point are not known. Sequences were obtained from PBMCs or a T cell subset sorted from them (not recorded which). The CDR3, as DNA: TGCGCCAGCAGCCTCCTGGACCAGAACTATGGCTACACCTTC. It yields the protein CASSLLDQNYGYTF.